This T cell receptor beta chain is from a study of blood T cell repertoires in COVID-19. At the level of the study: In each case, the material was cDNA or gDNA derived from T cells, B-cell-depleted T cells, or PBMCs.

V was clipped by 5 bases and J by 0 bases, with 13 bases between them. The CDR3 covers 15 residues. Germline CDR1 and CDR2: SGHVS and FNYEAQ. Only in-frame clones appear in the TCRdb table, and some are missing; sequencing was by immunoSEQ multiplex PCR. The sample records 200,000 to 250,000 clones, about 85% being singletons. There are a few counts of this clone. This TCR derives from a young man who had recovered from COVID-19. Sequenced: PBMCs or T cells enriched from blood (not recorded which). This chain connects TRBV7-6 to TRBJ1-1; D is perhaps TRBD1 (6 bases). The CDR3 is CASSRSQGMNTEAFF. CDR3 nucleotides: TGTGCCAGCAGCAGATCACAGGGAATGAACACTGAAGCTTTCTTT.